This T cell receptor (beta chain) was observed in a study of CD4 T cells in relation to SARS-CoV-2 and coronaviruses. Naive and memory CD4+ T cell DNA was deep-sequenced without culture. The data were produced by immunoSEQ multiplex PCR, yet TCRdb's version contains in-frame clones alone and is incomplete. This sample yields about 59,000 clones, of which roughly 85% are seen a single time; roughly 1.5% belongs to the top ten. The CDR3 extends over 19 amino acids. V was trimmed by 4 bases and J by 5 bases, leaving 27 bases between them. CDR1 SGHTA and CDR2 FQGTGA come from the germline V gene. CD4+ T cells from unexposed donors were obtained before the COVID-19 pandemic (2011-2018).

Input material: memory CD4+ T cells from PBMCs. The rearrangement uses TRBV7-3 and TRBJ2-1, with D maybe TRBD2 (7 bases). This TCR was recovered from a human donor in good health. The CDR3 is CASSSWRGYDGRRNNEQFF. DNA of the CDR3: TGTGCCAGCAGCTCGTGGAGGGGGTACGACGGGAGGAGGAACAATGAGCAGTTCTTC.